Only one count was recorded for the clone carrying this T cell receptor beta chain. The protocol was immunoSEQ multiplex PCR, while the TCRdb copy is restricted to in-frame clones and leaves out a portion. The repertoire consists of 20,000 or so clones, with about 80% occurring once and the leading ten covering around 40%. The data stem from a study of OX40 agonist ivuxolimab in advanced cancers. Looked up from germline, CDR1 is SQVTM and CDR2 is ANQGSEA. The V and J ends lost 6 bases and 1 base respectively, with 6 bases between them. This CDR3 contains 11 residues. The material sequenced was CD4+ or CD8+ T cells sorted from blood, taken in a trial of the OX40 agonist ivuxolimab. V usage is TRBV29-1 and J usage is TRBJ1-2; D is ambiguous. The source of this sequence is an adult with an advanced solid tumor such as melanoma, head and neck, liver or kidney cancer. The CDR3 here is CSVGVNYGYTF. In nucleotides, the CDR3 is TGCAGCGTCGGGGTTAACTATGGCTACACCTTC.